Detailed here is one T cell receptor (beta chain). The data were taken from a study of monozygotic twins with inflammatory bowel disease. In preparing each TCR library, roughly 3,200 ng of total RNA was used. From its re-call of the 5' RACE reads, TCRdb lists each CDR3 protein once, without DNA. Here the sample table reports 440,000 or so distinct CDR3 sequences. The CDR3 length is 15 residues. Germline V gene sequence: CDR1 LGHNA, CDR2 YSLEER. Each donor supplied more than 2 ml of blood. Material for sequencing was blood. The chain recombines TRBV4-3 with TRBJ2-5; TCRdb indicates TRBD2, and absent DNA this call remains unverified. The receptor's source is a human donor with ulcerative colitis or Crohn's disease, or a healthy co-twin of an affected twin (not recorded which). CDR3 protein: CASSQRSSGGETQYF.